A single sample gave rise to the 28 T cell receptor beta chains below, sequenced in a study of regulatory T cells in long-lasting Graves disease. Noted time point: newly diagnosed GD, antithyroid drugs for less than 3 months. RNA from PBMCs was the source of the TCR library. Arm-PCR of CDR3 regions and iRepertoire HTBI primers were used to build TCR beta libraries. TCRdb processed the multiplex PCR reads anew with MiXCR; each CDR3 protein has one entry. Of 400,000 to 450,000 distinct CDR3 sequences in the sample, more than 13% were seen once. This same sample was also taken into another study, of T cells in Graves' hyperthyroidism and ophthalmopathy.

This material consisted of peripheral blood mononuclear cells (PBMCs), taken at new diagnosis, from a patient treated with antithyroid drugs. The receptor set was obtained from a woman aged 30 to 39 with Graves disease.

The chain carries TRBV15 and TRBJ2-5; the D gene could be TRBD1 or TRBD2 (5 bases each). V was cut by 5 bases and J by 1 base, with 14 bases left in between. CDR1 is LNHNV and CDR2 is YYDKDF in the germline V gene (reference sequence). The CDR3 sequence is 15 residues long. The CDR3 bases are TGTGCCACCAGCGGAAGAAGGGGACCCCAAGAGACCCAGTACTTC. It is translated as CATSGRRGPQETQYF.

This clonotype was found a few times. This chain uses TRBV20-1 with TRBJ1-2, with 7 bases lining up with TRBD1. From germline, CDR1 is DFQATT and CDR2 SNEGSKA (reference sequence). The CDR3 has 11 amino acids. Losses at the gene ends were 6 bases for V and 4 bases for J; bases not matched to a gene: 2. The DNA of the CDR3 is TGCAGTGCCGACAGGGTCTATGGCTACACCTTC. It translates to CSADRVYGYTF.

In its sample, this clonotype was seen once. This rearrangement joins TRBV20-1 to TRBJ2-7; TRBD1 matches 9 bases. V dropped 0 bases and J dropped 0; count of bases not matched to a gene: 6. The CDR3 has 16 residues. Germline-derived CDR1 and CDR2 are DFQATT and SNEGSKA (reference sequence). CDR3 DNA sequence: TGCAGTGCTAGAGATCCTCAGACAGGGGGCTCCTACGAGCAGTACTTC. This gives the protein CSARDPQTGGSYEQYF.

J is TRBJ1-1 and V is TRBV27; D is possibly TRBD1 (6 bases). The CDR3 consists of 14 residues. Germline V gene data show CDR1 as MNHEY and CDR2 as SMNVEV (reference sequence). V dropped 6 bases and J dropped 5 bases, with 16 bases sitting between them. In nucleotides, the CDR3 is TGTGCCAGCAGCCGTGACAGGTTGGGAACTGAAGCTTTCTTT. Translating gives CASSRDRLGTEAFF.

This clonotype was detected many times. The chain recombines TRBV4-1 with TRBJ2-5; the match to TRBD2 covers 9 bases. CDR1 MGHRA and CDR2 YSYEKL come from the germline V gene. V dropped 4 bases and J dropped 5; count of bases not matched to a gene: 8. The CDR3 contains 15 residues. The CDR3 loop reads CASSPRQAGGETQYF. The CDR3 region has the DNA TGCGCCAGCAGCCCCAGACAGGCGGGGGGGGAGACCCAGTACTTC.

On this clonotype: A read error may explain this, as a much larger clone is one base away. The V gene is TRBV20-1, the J gene TRBJ2-1; 8 positions agree with TRBD2. The germline V gene has CDR1 DFQATT and CDR2 SNEGSKA (reference sequence). The CDR3 loop spans 14 amino acids. The CDR3 spells CSASLAGVYNKQFF. In DNA, the CDR3 is TGCAGTGCTAGTCTAGCGGGCGTCTACAATAAGCAGTTCTTC.

This clonotype was counted many times. The rearrangement uses TRBV6-5 and TRBJ1-2; the D is unclear. Germline-derived CDR1 and CDR2 are MNHEY and SVGAGI. Trimming took 1 base from V and 3 from J, leaving 30 bases between them. This CDR3 has 21 residues. The CDR3 spells CASSYFVPQVGDHLGYYGYTF. The CDR3 DNA is TGTGCCAGCAGTTACTTTGTCCCCCAGGTTGGTGACCACCTGGGGTACTATGGCTACACCTTC.

The chain couples TRBV25-1 to TRBJ2-1; possible D gene TRBD2, 6 bases. CDR1 MGHDK and CDR2 SYGVNS come from the germline V gene. The CDR3 has 15 residues. The V end was cut by 4 bases, the J end by 3 bases, with 13 bases between. The CDR3 region has the DNA TGTGCCAGCAGTGGGATGGCGGGACTCTACAATGAGCAGTTCTTC. Translated: CASSGMAGLYNEQFF. Using reference TRBV25-1 and TRBJ2-1 for the parts outside the CDR3, the full variable domain is EADIYQTPRYLVIGTGKKITLECSQTMGHDKMYWYQQDPGMELHLIHYSYGVNSTEKGDLSSESTVSRIRTEHFPLTLESARPSHTSQYLCASSGMAGLYNEQFFGPGTRLTVL.

This clonotype came up many times. The chain carries TRBV11-2 and TRBJ2-3; 8 bases are a match to TRBD2. Per the germline V gene, CDR1 is SGHAT and CDR2 is FQNNGV. The CDR3 is made up of 16 amino acids. With 4 bases clipped from V and 3 bases from J, the junction kept 9 bases outside the gene matches. In DNA form, the CDR3 reads TGTGCCAGCAGCTCACCCACTAGCGGTGGGACAGATACGCAGTATTTT. This encodes CASSSPTSGGTDTQYF.

This clonotype appeared many times. This chain uses TRBV12-3 or TRBV12-4 with TRBJ2-3; tentatively, D is TRBD1 or TRBD2 (5 bases each). The CDR3 extends over 16 amino acids. V lost 5 bases and J lost 3, with 18 bases in between. Written as DNA, the CDR3 is TGTGCCAGCAGTCTAAAACCGGGGCTGGGTACAGATACGCAGTATTTT. It yields the protein CASSLKPGLGTDTQYF.

The chain has TRBV30 and TRBJ2-4; weak D call: TRBD2 (6 bases). CDR3 size: 15 residues. Germline lookup yields CDR1 GTSNPN and CDR2 SVGIG (reference sequence). The V end lost 0 bases, the J end lost 8 bases, and 17 bases lay between the germline ends. The CDR3 DNA sequence: TGTGCCTGGAGTGTACATGGGGGAGGAGGAGACATTCAGTACTTC. Amino acid sequence: CAWSVHGGGGDIQYF.

This clonotype came up many times. The V call is TRBV9, the J call TRBJ2-1; perhaps TRBD1 as D (6 bases). Trimming took 4 bases from V and 6 from J, leaving 17 bases between them. The CDR3 spans 15 residues. Germline-derived CDR1 and CDR2 are SGDLS and YYNGEE. The DNA of the CDR3 is TGTGCCAGCAGCCCGGGACATTTGGGGCGCAATGAGCAGTTCTTC. It specifies CASSPGHLGRNEQFF.

A remark on this clonotype: A much larger clone lies one base from this, so it may be a read error. V usage is TRBV29-1 and J usage is TRBJ1-1; a weak D match, TRBD1 (6 bases). CDR1 and CDR2 (germline): SQVTM, ANQGSEA. The CDR3 extends over 13 amino acids. The CDR3, as DNA: TGCAGCGTTGGAACCTCAGGGGCCTTGGGTGCTCTCTTT. As protein: CSVGTSGALGALF.

This clonotype was seen many times. The chain recombines TRBV5-1 with TRBJ2-7; no reliable D call. From germline, CDR1 is SGHRS and CDR2 YFSETQ. Trimming removed 4 bases at V and 7 bases at J, with 9 bases between. The CDR3 contains 11 residues. The DNA for the CDR3 is TGCGCCAGCAGCCTTCGAAGGGAGCAGTACTTC. Residues: CASSLRREQYF. Supplemented by reference TRBV5-1 and TRBJ2-7, the full variable domain reads KAGVTQTPRYLIKTRGQQVTLSCSPISGHRSVSWYQQTPGQGLQFLFEYFSETQRNKGNFPGRFSGRQFSNSRSEMNVSTLELGDSALYLCASSLRREQYFGPGTRLTVT.

The sample holds many counts of this clonotype. V gene TRBV3-1 combines with J gene TRBJ2-1; possible D gene TRBD1, 7 bases. The CDR3 is made up of 14 amino acids. The V and J ends lost 1 base and 8 bases respectively, with 12 bases between them. CDR1 is LGHDT and CDR2 is YNNKEL in the germline V gene (reference sequence). CDR3 bases: TGTGCCAGCAGCCAAGGCAGGGGGGTAGATGAGCAGTTCTTC. Its protein is CASSQGRGVDEQFF.

This clonotype was recorded at least ten times. The V call is TRBV27, the J call TRBJ2-1, with 12 bases lining up with TRBD2. The junction had 9 bases not matched to a gene; V was cut back by 6 bases and J by 6 bases. The germline V gene has CDR1 MNHEY and CDR2 SMNVEV (reference sequence). The CDR3 has 16 residues. The CDR3 region is CASREGLAGGFNEQFF. The CDR3 DNA sequence: TGTGCCAGCAGAGAGGGTCTAGCGGGAGGGTTCAATGAGCAGTTCTTC.

The V call is TRBV27, the J call TRBJ2-7, with 8 bases identical to TRBD1. This CDR3 contains 15 residues. Germline values: CDR1 MNHEY, CDR2 SMNVEV (reference sequence). The J segment lost 5 bases and the V segment lost 2 bases, leaving 8 bases of the junction unmatched. CDR3 nucleotide sequence: TGTGCCAGCAGTTTACTCCCGCAGGGGGCGAACGAGCAGTACTTC. This codes for CASSLLPQGANEQYF.

V gene TRBV6-1 combines with J gene TRBJ2-7; TRBD2 matches at 8 bases. This CDR3 has 14 amino acids. CDR1 is MNHNS and CDR2 is SASEGT in the germline V gene. With V trimmed by 6 bases and J by 0 bases, 4 bases remained unmatched. This CDR3 reads CASSLAGFSYEQYF. Here the CDR3 DNA reads TGTGCCAGCAGCCTAGCGGGTTTCTCCTACGAGCAGTACTTC.

The rearrangement joins TRBV28 to TRBJ2-1; 8 nucleotides match TRBD2. CDR1 MDHEN and CDR2 SYDVKM come from the germline V gene. There are 14 residues in the CDR3. Losses at the gene ends were 5 bases for V and 8 bases for J; bases not matched to a gene: 8. Here the CDR3 DNA reads TGTGCCAGCAGTGGGACTAGTCTCGGGTATGAGCAGTTCTTC. Its translation: CASSGTSLGYEQFF.

The rearrangement joins TRBV5-4 to TRBJ2-7, with 8 bases that match TRBD1. The junction had 3 bases not matched to a gene; V was cut back by 3 bases and J by 7 bases. The CDR3 contains 12 residues. Per the germline V gene, CDR1 is SGHNT and CDR2 is YYREEE (reference sequence). CDR3: CASSSTGAEQYF. The DNA for the CDR3 is TGTGCCAGCAGCTCGACAGGGGCTGAGCAGTACTTC.

This clonotype came up many times. This chain links TRBV28 with TRBJ2-3; 10 bases agree with TRBD2. Trimming at V came to 5 bases and at J to 0 bases, leaving 8 bases not matched to a gene. The germline gives CDR1 MDHEN, CDR2 SYDVKM. The CDR3 is made up of 17 amino acids. The CDR3 protein is CASSPRATSGSTDTQYF. The CDR3 region has the DNA TGTGCCAGCAGTCCCAGGGCGACTAGCGGGAGCACAGATACGCAGTATTTT.

Many counts were recorded for this clonotype. CDR3 amino acids: CASSSFRQNTGELFF. CDR3 coding DNA: TGTGCCAGCAGTTCCTTCCGACAAAACACCGGGGAGCTGTTTTTT. This sequence joins TRBV28 and TRBJ2-2; D ambiguous. Trimming left V 4 bases short and J 2 bases short, with 11 bases between. The germline V gene encodes CDR1 MDHEN and CDR2 SYDVKM. The CDR3 is made up of 15 amino acids.

This clonotype was counted at least ten times. This chain links TRBV7-8 with TRBJ2-7; D possibly matches TRBD1 or TRBD2 (5 bases each). The CDR3 runs 16 residues. Germline V gene lookup returns CDR1 SGHVS and CDR2 FQNEAQ. Deletions cut 5 bases from V and 3 bases from J, with 20 bases between. CDR3 in amino acids: CASSTWTSRGDYEQYF. The CDR3 DNA follows: TGTGCCAGCAGCACTTGGACGTCCCGAGGGGACTACGAGCAGTACTTC.

This clonotype has at least ten counts. The chain uses TRBV6-1 and TRBJ2-7; D assignment may be TRBD1 or TRBD2 (5 bases each). CDR1 is MNHNS, CDR2 SASEGT, per germline. V gave up 6 bases and J gave up 4 bases, with 13 bases separating them. This CDR3 region has 13 residues. DNA of the CDR3: TGTGCCAGCAGCGCACTAGAGGGGTACGAGCAGTACTTC. Encoded protein: CASSALEGYEQYF.

There are many counts of this clonotype. CDR3 in amino acids: CASSRTFSPLHF. The CDR3 nucleotides read TGTGCCAGCAGTCGGACCTTTTCACCCCTCCACTTT. The chain is built from TRBV28 and TRBJ1-6; D is unresolved. Germline V CDR1 and CDR2: MDHEN, SYDVKM. The V and J ends lost 5 bases and 9 bases respectively, with 8 bases between them. The CDR3 consists of 12 residues.

This clonotype was counted at least ten times. The chain joins TRBV11-2 to TRBJ2-1, with 8 positions matching TRBD2. J was trimmed by 3 bases and V by 0 bases; bases with no gene match: 16. This CDR3 is built from 20 residues. CDR1 and CDR2 (germline): SGHAT, FQNNGV. CDR3 protein: CASSLDPRESGSQGYNEQFF. Here the CDR3 DNA reads TGTGCCAGCAGCTTAGACCCGCGGGAGAGCGGGAGTCAGGGCTACAATGAGCAGTTCTTC. The full variable domain, rest sourced from reference TRBV11-2 and TRBJ2-1, is EAGVAQSPRYKIIEKRQSVAFWCNPISGHATLYWYQQILGQGPKLLIQFQNNGVVDDSQLPKDRFSAERLKGVDSTLKIQPAKLEDSAVYLCASSLDPRESGSQGYNEQFFGPGTRLTVL.

This chain connects TRBV9 to TRBJ1-1; D is possibly TRBD1 (5 bases). V dropped 0 bases and J dropped 4 bases, with 13 bases sitting between them. Germline lookup yields CDR1 SGDLS and CDR2 YYNGEE. This CDR3 has 15 residues. The CDR3 sequence is CASSVVSGTLTEAFF. DNA for the CDR3: TGTGCCAGCAGCGTAGTAAGTGGGACCCTCACTGAAGCTTTCTTT.

Comments on this clonotype: A much larger clone lies a single base off, so this may be a read error. CDR3 sequence reads: CSAYSGEDYEQYF. The CDR3 DNA reads as TGCAGCGCTTATAGCGGGGAGGACTACGAGCAGTACTTC. This chain connects TRBV29-1 to TRBJ2-7; 8 bases map to TRBD2. The CDR3 length is 13 residues. Germline trimming cut 7 bases from V and 3 bases from J; bases unmatched to any gene: 8. In germline, CDR1 is SQVTM, CDR2 ANQGSEA.